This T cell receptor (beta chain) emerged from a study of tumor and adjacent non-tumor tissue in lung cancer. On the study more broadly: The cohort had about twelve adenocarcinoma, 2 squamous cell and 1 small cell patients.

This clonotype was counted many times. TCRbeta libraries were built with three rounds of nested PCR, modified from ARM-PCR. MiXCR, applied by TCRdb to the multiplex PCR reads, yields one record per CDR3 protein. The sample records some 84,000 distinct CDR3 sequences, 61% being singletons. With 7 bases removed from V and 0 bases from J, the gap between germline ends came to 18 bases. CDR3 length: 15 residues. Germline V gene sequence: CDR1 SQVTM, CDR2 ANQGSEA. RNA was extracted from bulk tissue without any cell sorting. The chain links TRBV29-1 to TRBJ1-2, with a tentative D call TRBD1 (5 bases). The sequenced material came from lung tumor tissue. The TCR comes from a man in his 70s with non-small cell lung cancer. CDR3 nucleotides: TGCAGCGCCCCTTCAGGGAAGGGAGCTAACTATGGCTACACCTTC. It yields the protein CSAPSGKGANYGYTF.